This paragraph reports one T cell receptor beta chain. Combining iRepertoire HTBI primers with Arm-PCR of CDR3 regions, the authors built TCR beta libraries. TCRdb independently ran MiXCR on the multiplex PCR reads; one entry per CDR3 protein. Here the sample spans 550,000 to 600,000 distinct CDR3 sequences, roughly 15% being singletons. The data originate from a study of regulatory T cells in long-lasting Graves disease. CDR1 is LGHDT and CDR2 is YNNKEL in the germline V gene (reference sequence). The CDR3 is 17 residues long. Unmatched junction bases numbered 13, after V lost 4 bases and J lost 6 bases. Indicated time point: newly diagnosed GD, antithyroid drugs for less than 3 months. Scientists built the TCR library using RNA that was extracted from PBMCs. The sample also formed part of further work on T cells in Graves' hyperthyroidism and ophthalmopathy.

Sequenced here: peripheral blood mononuclear cells (PBMCs), sampled at new diagnosis, from a patient treated with antithyroid drugs. This clonotype originated in a man younger than 35 with Graves disease. This sequence joins TRBV3-1 and TRBJ2-1; 9 nucleotides line up with TRBD2. CDR3 nucleotide sequence: TGTGCCAGCAGCCTATTCAGTCTGCGGCGGGGGGGCAATGAGCAGTTCTTC. This gives the protein CASSLFSLRRGGNEQFF.